This T cell receptor beta chain was obtained from a study of blood T cells in healthy people across ages. This clonotype has ten or more counts. Combining a sample-barcoded 5' primer with a J-beta primer mix, a second PCR ran for roughly 7 to 12 cycles. Every molecule of cDNA carried a tag from a template-switch adaptor with 12 random nucleotides. One entry per CDR3 protein, called by TCRdb with MiXCR from the 5' RACE reads. The table lists about 900,000 distinct CDR3 sequences, under 50% of them singletons. The V gene's germline CDR1 is LGHNA and CDR2 YSLEER. CDR3 length equals 13 residues. Trimming took off 4 bases at V and 0 bases at J, with 3 bases between the two ends.

The sample consisted of blood. This chain joins TRBV4-3 and TRBJ2-2; D unclear. The source of this sequence is a man younger than 45 in good health. The CDR3 coding sequence is TGCGCCAGCAGCCTAGCGAACACCGGGGAGCTGTTTTTT. Translating gives CASSLANTGELFF.